Sequencing of this TCR beta chain was carried out in a study of cytomegalovirus exposure and HLA in healthy donors. CDR3 length equals 13 residues. The V end was cut by 2 bases, the J end by 7 bases, with 11 bases between. CDR1 is LNHNV and CDR2 is YYDKDF in the germline V gene (reference sequence). General study findings and limits: Researchers reported in a later analysis that a missense DCLRE1C variant was tied to TCR beta V- and J-gene trimming. A later analysis linked 15,000 to 20,000 TCR beta sequences to HLA alleles at 0.05 false discovery rate.

Use of 60 Vbeta and 13 Jbeta primers characterized the PCR. The assay was immunoSEQ multiplex PCR, and TCRdb's table has in-frame clones only and misses some. The sample records about 160,000 clones, roughly 80% being singletons. As concerns this clone: The antigen is not known.

The TCR comes from a woman aged 25 to 39 in good health and CMV-seropositive. The specimen sequenced was PBMCs. The chain joins TRBV15 to TRBJ1-1, with D maybe TRBD1 (6 bases). This CDR3 is CATSRNYRDEAFF. The CDR3 DNA is TGTGCCACCAGCAGAAACTACAGGGATGAAGCTTTCTTT.